Listed here are 9 T cell receptor beta chains from one sample, sequenced in a study of cytomegalovirus exposure and HLA in healthy donors. 13 Jbeta primers and 60 Vbeta primers were used for the PCR. This table comes from immunoSEQ multiplex PCR, and its TCRdb copy is limited to in-frame clones, with some not included. The data hold around 170,000 clones, with approximately 75% observed a single time. The sequenced sample was PBMCs. Receptors were obtained from a girl aged 10-17 years in good health and CMV-seronegative.

This clone was detected a few times. The chain employs TRBV4-2 and TRBJ1-3; tentative D call: TRBD1 (5 bases). There are 14 residues in the CDR3. CDR1 is LGHNA and CDR2 is YNFKEQ in the germline V gene. Trimming removed 4 bases at V and 3 bases at J, with 10 bases between. The CDR3 DNA sequence: TGTGCCAGCAGCCCTCAGGGAAGTGGAAACACCATATATTTT. Its translation is CASSPQGSGNTIYF.

The genes are TRBV7-3 and TRBJ1-2; 10 bases agree with TRBD1. The germline CDR1 and CDR2 sequences are SGHTA and FQGTGA. This CDR3 has 15 residues. J gave up 7 bases and V 4 bases, and 9 bases lay outside the gene matches. The chain's CDR3 is CASSSSPGQGTGYTF. The CDR3 DNA sequence: TGTGCCAGCAGCTCGTCGCCGGGACAGGGGACTGGCTACACCTTC. Based on the CDR3 plus reference TRBV7-3 and TRBJ1-2, the full variable domain is GAGVSQTPSNKVTEKGKYVELRCDPISGHTALYWYRQSLGQGPEFLIYFQGTGAADDSGLPNDRFFAVRPEGSVSTLKIQRTERGDSAVYLCASSSSPGQGTGYTFGSGTRLTVV.

The rearrangement links TRBV28 to TRBJ2-7; 9 bases map to TRBD1. The CDR3 consists of 16 residues. Unmatched junction bases numbered 8, after V lost 4 bases and J lost 1 base. Germline V CDR1 and CDR2: MDHEN, SYDVKM. This CDR3 is CASSSEPGQGSYEQYF. The CDR3 nucleotides read TGTGCCAGCAGTTCGGAACCGGGACAGGGATCCTACGAGCAGTACTTC.

The CDR3 loop is CASSSNRDSYNSPLHF. The CDR3 DNA sequence: TGTGCCAGCAGTTCGAACCGGGACAGTTATAATTCACCCCTCCACTTT. V gene TRBV27 combines with J gene TRBJ1-6, with 7 bases aligning to TRBD1. Germline values: CDR1 MNHEY, CDR2 SMNVEV (reference sequence). The CDR3 extends over 16 amino acids. Losses at the gene ends were 4 bases for V and 4 bases for J; bases not matched to a gene: 7.

This clone was observed a single time. The DNA for the CDR3 is TGTGCCAGCAGTTTCCCTAGGGGCGGGGGTAAAAATGAGCAGTTCTTC. Residues: CASSFPRGGGKNEQFF. The rearrangement joins TRBV6-6 to TRBJ2-1, with 7 nucleotides matching TRBD2. V dropped 4 bases and J dropped 7; count of bases not matched to a gene: 13. This CDR3 is built from 16 residues. CDR1 and CDR2 (germline): MNHNY, SVGAGI (reference sequence).

The gene calls are TRBV5-4 and TRBJ1-2; D gene unclear. The CDR3 is 16 residues long. Germline loops: CDR1 SGHNT, CDR2 YYREEE (reference sequence). V was shortened by 1 base and J by 0 bases, with 13 bases between the two germline ends. CDR3 protein: CASSLSWTGSNYGYTF. In DNA form, the CDR3 reads TGTGCCAGCAGCTTGAGTTGGACGGGGTCTAACTATGGCTACACCTTC.

This clone was picked up a small number of times. The J gene is TRBJ2-1, the V gene TRBV7-9; D not resolved. The CDR3 covers 12 residues. The germline CDR1 and CDR2 sequences are SEHNR and FQNEAQ (reference sequence). With 11 bases removed from V and 6 bases from J, the gap between germline ends came to 14 bases. CDR3: CASAPRGNEQFF. CDR3 DNA: TGTGCCTCGGCACCCAGAGGCAATGAGCAGTTCTTC.

The gene calls are TRBV9 and TRBJ1-1, with 7 bases aligning to TRBD1. Germline assignment: CDR1 SGDLS and CDR2 YYNGEE. The CDR3 runs to 13 residues. Trimming cost V 4 bases and J 5 bases; bases outside gene matches: 5. This CDR3 is CASSITGETEAFF. CDR3 sequence (DNA): TGTGCCAGCAGCATAACAGGGGAGACTGAAGCTTTCTTT.

This chain links TRBV10-3 with TRBJ1-1; 7 bases map to TRBD1. The CDR3 runs to 15 residues. Germline CDR1 is ENHRY and CDR2 is SYGVKD. Losses at the gene ends were 6 bases for V and 0 bases for J; bases not matched to a gene: 7. In nucleotides, the CDR3 is TGTGCCATCAGACGACAGGGTCACATGAACACTGAAGCTTTCTTT. Protein: CAIRRQGHMNTEAFF.